This T cell receptor (beta chain) was observed in a study of T cells in Graves' hyperthyroidism and ophthalmopathy (dated by TCRdb to the late 2010s). Regarding the study in general: Peripheral blood samples were taken at the time of initial diagnosis, prior to any treatment. To identify distinguishing TCR V-J signatures, a discovery cohort of some 99 patients was used, comprising 43 with Graves' ophthalmopathy and 55 to 65 with stable Graves' hyperthyroidism. Prospective prediction of ophthalmopathy was tested in an independent validation cohort of under 20 hyperthyroidism patients and 17 patients who later progressed to ophthalmopathy. The 90 to 100 discovery patients were randomly divided into training and test sets at a 7:3 ratio. Thyroid tissue and blood T-cell repertoires from over 5 Graves' hyperthyroidism patients were also compared in the study. After sampling, hyperthyroidism patients received methimazole starting at 30 mg daily, and ophthalmopathy patients received high-dose intravenous methylprednisolone. The paper reports TCR Vbeta CDR3 sequencing of roughly 140 peripheral blood samples: over 40 ophthalmopathy, fewer than 80 hyperthyroidism and around 17 progressor patients. The paper as a whole reports these results and caveats: Most expanded thyroid clonotypes (frequency above 0.001) were also detected in blood, a finding suggesting that blood repertoires may reflect thyroid immune responses. Sample size was not statistically predetermined, and blinding of investigators to group allocation was not performed. Ophthalmopathy was separated from stable hyperthyroidism by a 13 V-J signature model, with approximately 85% sensitivity and approximately 84% specificity obtained in cross-validation and 80%/75% obtained in testing. In validation, the model predicted progression to ophthalmopathy a median of roughly six months before onset, with approximately 68% sensitivity and more than 72% specificity.

Unmatched junction bases come to 6, with V trimmed by 5 bases and J by 4 bases. Taken from cysteine to phenylalanine, the CDR3 has 14 residues. The entry retains the CDR3 DNA only, 42 bases that are in frame from base 1. CDR1 and CDR2 are read off the germline V gene (reference sequence) as SEHNR and FQNEAQ. As for this clonotype: What antigen it recognizes has not been identified. No base quality information exists; no much larger clone differs at one position.

Stable Graves' hyperthyroidism was defined as no progression to ophthalmopathy during 18 months of follow-up. The hyperthyroidism patients were between 18 and 65 years old and newly diagnosed, with a disease duration of less than 2 months. Exclusion was applied to patients with uncontrolled infections, other autoimmune diseases, pregnancy or lactation. Diagnoses relied on clinical symptoms, serum thyroxine and TRAb, thyroid ultrasound and orbital computed tomography. PBMCs were separated from about 10 ml of fresh peripheral blood using Ficoll-Paque density gradient centrifugation. Trizol reagent was used to extract total RNA, and RNA quality was then checked on an Agilent 2100 Bioanalyzer. The TCR beta CDR3 regions were amplified from the RNA transcripts. The first round of RT-PCR for the TCR CDR3 was performed with the HTBI primer set and the Qiagen OneStep RT-PCR kit. A second multiplex PCR round built the libraries, followed by size selection and purification. Paired-end sequencing of the libraries was performed with 100 bp reads on an Illumina HiSeq2000. As for the authors' bioinformatics: SOAPnuke was used to process the raw data, throwing out any read that contained adapters or uncalled bases, had a mean Phred below 15, or lacked an exact constant-primer or identifier match. COPE v1.2.5 was used to merge high-quality paired reads, and clonotypes were defined as unique nucleotide sequences. MiTCR v1.1 was used to align the clonotypes against IMGT TRBV, TRBD and TRBJ reference segments. Analysis was restricted to V-J combinations with a frequency above 0.0001, which covered about 99% of repertoires. The TCS score was defined as F50 (clonal expansion) divided by E x V (chaos), with BLOSUM62-based TCRdist calculated between CDR3 peptides within each V-J. Welch's t-statistics and random forest reduced around 550 V-J features to 13, which were used in a naive Bayes classifier (R e1071). TCRdb reprocessed the public reads (quality trimming at Q25 with fastp, clone calling with MiXCR) and kept in-frame beta chains. Rows are unified per CDR3 protein, each entry keeping the most common DNA and genes. The V and J calls and clone size come from TCRdb's table, not from the authors' own analysis. This sample comprises about 380,000 distinct CDR3 sequences, approximately 14% of them detected only once. The ten biggest clones cover more than 9.5% of the sample.

Sequencing was carried out using blood. Recombination linked TRBV7-9 to TRBJ2-5; TRBD2 agrees with 8 junctional bases. This TCR derives from a woman aged 55-69 years with Graves' hyperthyroidism. CDR3 region: CASSPGGVRETQYF. The nucleotide sequence is given as TGTGCCAGCAGCCCGGGGGGGGTCAGAGAGACCCAGTACTTC. With all but the CDR3 taken from the reference TRBV7-9 and TRBJ2-5 genes, the full variable domain is: DTGVSQNPRHKITKRGQNVTFRCDPISEHNRLYWYRQTLGQGPEFLTYFQNEAQLEKSRLLSDRFSAERPKGSFSTLEIQRTEQGDSAMYLCASSPGGVRETQYFGPGTRLLVL.